This is a list of T cell receptor beta chains from one sample in a study of T cell responses to AZD1222 COVID-19 vaccine. Assay used: immunoSEQ multiplex PCR; TCRdb lists only in-frame clones, some missing. This table has some 120,000 clones, around 90% appearing once. Sequencing used peripheral blood, obtained 28 days after the second AZD1222 dose. Receptors originate from an adult who received the AZD1222 COVID-19 vaccine. Both conserved end residues are part of each CDR3. Each record gives: V gene, D gene, CDR3 length, CDR3 protein. The D gene is left open where the match is weak.

TRBV30	.	15	CAWKWGRGGNYGYTF
TRBV6-1	.	13	CASSENGGQPQHF
TRBV6-5	TRBD2	14	CASSLTSGRETQYF
TRBV27	.	14	CASSPTTMGSPLHF
TRBV19	.	14	CASSQQVDHTEAFF
TRBV13	.	14	CASSDRLSPGELFF
TRBV9	TRBD1	16	CASSAGQGKGTGELFF
TRBV29-1	.	14	CSVDGVQGLDEQFF
TRBV11-2	.	17	CASSLDLPLVRANVLTF
TRBV5-1	.	14	CASSHATSEETQYF
TRBV19	.	15	CASSPSGRGFSPLHF
TRBV10-3	.	15	CAISVYRDSNQPQHF
TRBV9	TRBD2	15	CASSVAGGPRDEQYF
TRBV11-3	.	16	CASSAGTDSSGNTIYF
TRBV24-1	TRBD2	16	CATSDLTSGTNNEQFF
TRBV18	.	14	CASSLAGSGNTIYF
TRBV15	.	14	CATSRPGAGNTIYF
TRBV3-1/TRBV3-2	.	15	CASSQDPGGQGEQYF
TRBV7-3	.	13	CASSFQSNTEAFF
TRBV3-1/TRBV3-2	.	16	CASSRKPIGGNTEAFF
TRBV15	TRBD1	15	CATSGTWDSSSPQHF
TRBV4-1	TRBD2	15	CASSQELAGYYEQYF
TRBV5-1	.	15	CASSLNQNSGNTIYF
TRBV28	.	17	CASSSPLTGWANEKLFF
TRBV12-3/TRBV12-4	.	13	CASTVGTGSPLHF
TRBV20-1	TRBD1	15	CSASFRGTGSQALHF
TRBV27	.	13	CASSSIGSETQYF
TRBV6-5	TRBD1	15	CASRSTGGAGYGYTF
TRBV20-1	.	15	CSASGVASSYNEQFF
TRBV12-3/TRBV12-4	.	11	CASSHGREAFF
TRBV5-1	.	14	CASSPGTEGRNAFF
TRBV7-2	.	13	CASSFNSNQPQHF
TRBV6-6	.	14	CASRQQLPNTEAFF
TRBV13	.	12	CASSLNTGELFF
TRBV5-4	.	15	CASSSDRLSGNTIYF
TRBV6-2/TRBV6-3	.	14	CASSRTDGNYGYTF
TRBV19	TRBD1	16	CASSPGTGFGSTEAFF
TRBV27	TRBD1	15	CASSFRGTQGVGYTF
TRBV29-1	TRBD1	14	CSVDIRDRPYEQYF
TRBV27	TRBD2	17	CASSSYGLAGDTDTQYF
TRBV9	.	15	CASSVAGRGVDTQYF
TRBV13	.	15	CASSPEGPAYNEQFF
TRBV5-1	.	15	CASSSFSGGKETQYF
TRBV11-1	.	15	CASSPRAGTTDTQYF
TRBV11-2	TRBD1	16	CASSSPGTGRRYEQYF
TRBV19	.	15	CASTITGGAGWGYTF
TRBV7-3	.	14	CASSFAGQRDTQYF
TRBV6-4	.	13	CASARGRDQPQHF
TRBV29-1	.	11	CSGDGNTEAFF
TRBV5-1	.	14	CASSLAGQNTEAFF
TRBV7-9	.	12	CASSLEVLEQYF
TRBV24-1	.	12	CATSDNSYEQYF
TRBV19	.	14	CASSIDGDNQPQHF
TRBV5-6	.	15	CASSLAELKNTEAFF
TRBV5-1	.	15	CASSASAPYQETQYF